The 28 T cell receptor beta chains listed next were all sequenced from one sample in a study of healthy donors' naive CD4 and CD8 T cells. TCR libraries were built from about 500 ng of total RNA by linear amplification. MiXCR, applied by TCRdb to the reads, yields one record per CDR3 protein. The table records around 200,000 distinct CDR3 sequences, about 76% of them present only once. Sequencing was performed on naive CD4+ and CD8+ T cells sorted from blood, pooled from several donors. The source is a pool of human donors in good health; the sample pools cells from several healthy donors.

This sequence joins TRBV29-1 and TRBJ2-1; 9 bases are a match to TRBD2. Germline assignment: CDR1 SQVTM and CDR2 ANQGSEA. This CDR3 is 12 amino acids long. J was trimmed by 8 bases and V by 7 bases; bases with no gene match: 6. CDR3 in amino acids: CSAATSGDEQFF. The CDR3, as DNA: TGCAGCGCTGCGACTAGCGGCGATGAGCAGTTCTTC.

This sequence joins TRBV19 and TRBJ2-5; 9 positions agree with TRBD1. V shed 5 bases and J 4 bases; nucleotides not matched to a gene: 8. Germline V gives CDR1 LNHDA, CDR2 SQIVND (reference sequence). CDR3 length equals 15 residues. CDR3 DNA: TGTGCCAGTAGTCTCGGACAGGGGACGTTAGAGACCCAGTACTTC. Translating gives CASSLGQGTLETQYF. Full variable domain (remainder filled in from reference TRBV19 and TRBJ2-5): DGGITQSPKYLFRKEGQNVTLSCEQNLNHDAMYWYRQDPGQGLRLIYYSQIVNDFQKGDIAEGYSVSREKKESFPLTVTSAQKNPTAFYLCASSLGQGTLETQYFGPGTRLLVL.

This chain links TRBV5-4 with TRBJ2-7, with D perhaps TRBD1 (5 bases). Per the germline V gene, CDR1 is SGHNT and CDR2 is YYREEE (reference sequence). The V end was cut by 4 bases, the J end by 2 bases, with 16 bases between. The CDR3 consists of 15 residues. This chain's CDR3 is CASSRDSARTYEQYF. CDR3 bases: TGTGCCAGCAGCCGAGACAGTGCTCGAACCTACGAGCAGTACTTC.

Only one count was recorded for this clonotype. The rearrangement joins TRBV15 to TRBJ1-3; 8 bases are shared with TRBD1. V was pared by 3 bases and J by 1 base, with 5 bases of the junction left unmatched. Germline CDR1 LNHNV, CDR2 YYDKDF (reference sequence). This CDR3 spans 16 amino acids. The CDR3 protein is CATSSRTGRSGNTIYF. The CDR3 DNA sequence: TGTGCCACCAGCAGCCGGACAGGGCGATCTGGAAACACCATATATTTT.

This clonotype was detected once. The rearrangement links TRBV7-8 to TRBJ2-7; 9 bases map to TRBD2. CDR1 SGHVS and CDR2 FQNEAQ come from the germline V gene. The CDR3 extends over 15 amino acids. Trimming removed 5 bases from V and 5 bases from J; junction bases left unmatched: 10. The CDR3 region has the DNA TGTGCCAGCAGCCTAGTGGCGGGAGGGCCTAACGAGCAGTACTTC. This sequence encodes CASSLVAGGPNEQYF.

The V call is TRBV29-1, the J call TRBJ2-3, with D perhaps matching TRBD1 (5 bases). The V end lost 3 bases, the J end lost 4 bases, and 11 bases lay between the germline ends. In germline, CDR1 is SQVTM, CDR2 ANQGSEA. There are 13 residues in the CDR3. The chain's CDR3 is CSVEGRVADTQYF. The CDR3 DNA reads TGCAGCGTTGAGGGCAGGGTGGCAGATACGCAGTATTTT.

The chain combines TRBV20-1 with TRBJ2-5; TRBD2 matches 12 bases. The CDR3 has 14 residues. CDR1 and CDR2 (germline): DFQATT, SNEGSKA (reference sequence). The junction had 3 bases not matched to a gene; V was cut back by 3 bases and J by 4 bases. In DNA, the CDR3 is TGCAGTGCTAGCCCGGGACTAGCGGGAGAGACCCAGTACTTC. It codes for CSASPGLAGETQYF.

V gene TRBV27 combines with J gene TRBJ1-1, with D possibly matching TRBD1 (6 bases). Germline V gene sequence: CDR1 MNHEY, CDR2 SMNVEV (reference sequence). The CDR3 has 14 amino acids. The V end was cut by 3 bases, the J end by 7 bases, with 15 bases between. CDR3 DNA: TGTGCCAGCAGTTTCAATACAGGGACCTTTGAAGCTTTCTTT. As protein: CASSFNTGTFEAFF.

This clonotype was seen more than once but under ten times. The chain combines TRBV6-5 with TRBJ2-3; TRBD1 matches 9 bases. This CDR3 contains 15 residues. V trimming: 6 bases; J trimming: 4 bases; junction bases outside the gene matches: 8. Per germline, CDR1 MNHEY and CDR2 SVGAGI. Here the CDR3 reads CASRPGQGLADTQYF. Written as DNA, the CDR3 is TGTGCCAGCAGACCGGGACAGGGACTCGCAGATACGCAGTATTTT.

This rearrangement joins TRBV30 to TRBJ2-3; no definite D call. Germline-derived CDR1 and CDR2 are GTSNPN and SVGIG (reference sequence). CDR3 length: 13 residues. The DNA for the CDR3 is TGTTCCCTGAGGCAGGAAAACACAGATACGCAGTATTTT. Amino acid sequence: CSLRQENTDTQYF. Looking up the rest from reference TRBV30 and TRBJ2-3 gives the full variable domain: SQTIHQWPATLVQPVGSPLSLECTVEGTSNPNLYWYRQAAGRGLQLLFYSVGIGQISSEVPQNLSASRPQDRQFILSSKKLLLSDSGFYLCSLRQENTDTQYFGPGTRLTVL.

The V gene is TRBV27, the J gene TRBJ2-6, with D possibly TRBD2 on 6 matching bases. Germline V gives CDR1 MNHEY, CDR2 SMNVEV (reference sequence). With 6 bases removed from V and 0 bases from J, the gap between germline ends came to 12 bases. The CDR3 loop spans 16 amino acids. The DNA for the CDR3 is TGTGCCAGCAGACCGGGACTCACCTCTGGGGCCAACGTCCTGACTTTC. Amino acid sequence: CASRPGLTSGANVLTF.

The chain couples TRBV19 to TRBJ2-3; TRBD1 aligns across 9 bases. Germline CDR1 and CDR2: LNHDA and SQIVND (reference sequence). This CDR3 contains 13 residues. V lost 10 bases and J lost 6; bases outside the gene matches: 8. The CDR3 is CATRDRVRDTQYF. CDR3 coding DNA: TGTGCCACCCGGGACAGGGTACGGGATACGCAGTATTTT.

This clonotype appeared a few times. The germline gene is not matched at one end of the junction; a read error may be the cause. The genes are TRBV29-1 and TRBJ1-2, with D possibly matching TRBD1 (5 bases). This CDR3 spans 14 amino acids. CDR1 is SQVTM, CDR2 ANQGSEA, per germline. CDR3 in DNA: TGCAGCGTACCGGGATATCCAGGGAACTATGGCTACACTTTC. Protein: CSVPGYPGNYGYTF.

This clonotype was seen a single time. The rearrangement links TRBV29-1 to TRBJ1-5; D not resolved. Germline CDR1 reads SQVTM; CDR2 reads ANQGSEA. With 4 bases removed from V and 5 bases from J, the gap between germline ends came to 9 bases. This CDR3 is 12 amino acids long. Here the CDR3 reads CSVGAGHQPQHF. Written as DNA, the CDR3 is TGCAGCGTTGGGGCGGGTCATCAGCCCCAGCATTTT.

The CDR3 spells CASSQDSGGLYQPQHF. The CDR3 bases are TGCGCCAGCAGCCAAGATTCAGGAGGCCTCTATCAGCCCCAGCATTTT. This sequence joins TRBV4-1 and TRBJ1-5, with D unclear. The V and J ends lost 0 bases and 5 bases respectively, with 14 bases between them. Germline V lookup: CDR1 MGHRA, CDR2 YSYEKL. The CDR3 spans 16 residues.

The chain has TRBV19 and TRBJ2-7, with no clear D. CDR1 is LNHDA and CDR2 is SQIVND in the germline V gene (reference sequence). The length of the CDR3 is 12 residues. The V and J ends lost 4 bases and 6 bases respectively, with 10 bases between them. The CDR3 protein is CASSKGGPEQYF. The CDR3 DNA is TGTGCCAGTAGTAAGGGTGGCCCCGAGCAGTACTTC.

The chain combines TRBV19 with TRBJ1-4, with D tentatively TRBD1 (6 bases). CDR1 LNHDA and CDR2 SQIVND come from the germline V gene (reference sequence). Trimming pared 6 bases from V and 7 bases from J, leaving 18 bases between. The CDR3 is made up of 15 amino acids. CDR3 coding DNA: TGTGCCAGTAGGCCCATGTCGGAAGGGGGTGAAAAACTGTTTTTT. The encoded protein is CASRPMSEGGEKLFF.

CDR3 sequence (DNA): TGTGCCAGTAGTATACCCGGTCTGAACACTGAAGCTTTCTTT. Amino acid sequence: CASSIPGLNTEAFF. This chain uses TRBV19 with TRBJ1-1; D is uncertain. The length of the CDR3 is 14 residues. Per germline, CDR1 LNHDA and CDR2 SQIVND (reference sequence). V lost 2 bases, J lost 0 bases, and 7 bases lay in between.

The V gene is TRBV19, the J gene TRBJ1-5, with D possibly TRBD1 on 6 matching bases. Trimming stripped 5 bases from V and 8 bases from J, with 13 bases between. This CDR3 is 13 amino acids long. The germline V gene encodes CDR1 LNHDA and CDR2 SQIVND (reference sequence). CDR3 region: CASSVGQHKPQHF. In nucleotides, the CDR3 is TGTGCCAGTAGTGTCGGACAGCATAAGCCCCAGCATTTT. Full variable domain (missing parts from reference TRBV19 and TRBJ1-5): DGGITQSPKYLFRKEGQNVTLSCEQNLNHDAMYWYRQDPGQGLRLIYYSQIVNDFQKGDIAEGYSVSREKKESFPLTVTSAQKNPTAFYLCASSVGQHKPQHFGDGTRLSIL.

The chain joins TRBV29-1 to TRBJ1-2, with TRBD1 matching 7 bases. The CDR3 length is 13 residues. Trimming cost V 6 bases and J 2 bases; bases outside gene matches: 6. CDR1 and CDR2 from the germline V gene are SQVTM and ANQGSEA. CDR3 region: CSVPAGGNYGYTF. CDR3 DNA: TGCAGCGTCCCGGCAGGGGGAAACTATGGCTACACCTTC.

The V call is TRBV28, the J call TRBJ2-7, with D maybe TRBD1 (6 bases). The CDR3 is 20 amino acids. Between the trimmed V and J ends, which lost 2 bases and 3 bases, there was a span of 29 bases. CDR1 and CDR2 from the germline V gene are MDHEN and SYDVKM. The CDR3 region has the DNA TGTGCCAGCAGTTTAAGTAGGGGCGATGACAGGACGTATCGAGGCTACGAGCAGTACTTC. Translation: CASSLSRGDDRTYRGYEQYF. Combining the CDR3 with reference TRBV28 and TRBJ2-7 gives the whole variable domain DVKVTQSSRYLVKRTGEKVFLECVQDMDHENMFWYRQDPGLGLRLIYFSYDVKMKEKGDIPEGYSVSREKKERFSLILESASTNQTSMYLCASSLSRGDDRTYRGYEQYFGPGTRLTVT.

The chain joins TRBV11-2 to TRBJ2-1; perhaps TRBD1 as D (5 bases). Germline V CDR1 and CDR2: SGHAT, FQNNGV. Between the trimmed V and J ends, which lost 5 bases and 6 bases, there was a span of 17 bases. CDR3 length equals 15 residues. The CDR3 is CASSQGGKWGNEQFF. CDR3 nucleotides: TGTGCCAGCAGCCAGGGCGGAAAATGGGGCAATGAGCAGTTCTTC.

The V gene is TRBV19, the J gene TRBJ1-2; D gene ambiguous. The CDR3 runs to 14 residues. V lost 5 bases, J lost 0 bases, and 10 bases lay in between. CDR1 LNHDA and CDR2 SQIVND come from the germline V gene (reference sequence). CDR3 coding DNA: TGTGCCAGTAGTGTTGACACTGCTAACTATGGCTACACCTTC. As protein: CASSVDTANYGYTF.

The chain recombines TRBV27 with TRBJ1-2, with 8 bases aligning to TRBD1. The ends lost 5 bases at V and 8 bases at J; junction bases unmatched: 7. The CDR3 runs 13 residues. Germline CDR1 and CDR2: MNHEY and SMNVEV (reference sequence). CDR3: CASSSQQGGGYTF. CDR3 sequence (DNA): TGTGCCAGCAGTAGCCAACAGGGGGGCGGCTACACCTTC.

There are a few counts of this clonotype. The chain carries TRBV29-1 and TRBJ2-1; 10 bases line up with TRBD2. J was trimmed by 9 bases and V by 4 bases; bases with no gene match: 9. The CDR3 length is 14 residues. Germline V gene lookup returns CDR1 SQVTM and CDR2 ANQGSEA. The DNA of the CDR3 is TGCAGCGTTGTGGGCCTAGCGGGAGATTTTGAGCAGTTCTTC. Encoded protein: CSVVGLAGDFEQFF.

The CDR3 reads CASSYWSSGSIPEAFF. Here the CDR3 DNA reads TGTGCCAGCAGTTACTGGTCGTCAGGGTCAATCCCTGAAGCTTTCTTT. The rearrangement joins TRBV6-6 to TRBJ1-1, with D possibly matching TRBD1 (5 bases). V was shortened by 1 base and J by 6 bases, with 18 bases between the two germline ends. Germline lookup yields CDR1 MNHNY and CDR2 SVGAGI (reference sequence). This CDR3 is built from 16 residues.

CDR3 nucleotides: TGCAGCGTTGATGAGGACAGTACCATGAACACTGAAGCTTTCTTT. Protein product: CSVDEDSTMNTEAFF. V and J are TRBV29-1 and TRBJ1-1; perhaps TRBD1 as D (6 bases). The CDR3 totals 15 residues. Germline CDR1 reads SQVTM; CDR2 reads ANQGSEA. V lost 3 bases, J lost 0 bases, and 14 bases lay in between.

The chain employs TRBV11-2 and TRBJ2-3, with TRBD1 matching over 7 bases. Germline CDR1 is SGHAT and CDR2 is FQNNGV. V gave up 1 base and J gave up 5 bases; unmatched junction bases: 6. The CDR3 extends over 15 amino acids. The CDR3 here is CASSLVGGQIDTQYF. The CDR3 nucleotides read TGTGCCAGCAGCTTAGTAGGGGGACAGATAGATACGCAGTATTTT.